Below, 18 T cell receptor beta chains from the same sample are listed, as sequenced in a study of Graves' ophthalmopathy and Graves' hyperthyroidism. The authors amplified TCR beta CDR3 regions from RNA transcripts. HTBI primers primed a first-round RT-PCR, and a second-round multiplex PCR followed. Using its own MiXCR run on the multiplex PCR reads, TCRdb lists one record per CDR3 protein. This sample has over a million distinct CDR3 sequences, with about 38% found just once. The sample consisted of peripheral blood or thyroid tissue (not recorded which). Every receptor here comes from an adult man with Graves' hyperthyroidism.

The sample holds a few counts of this clonotype. The chain uses TRBV7-8 and TRBJ1-1; D perhaps matches TRBD1 (5 bases). The CDR3 length is 14 residues. V was clipped by 3 bases and J by 2 bases, with 10 bases between them. Germline V gene data show CDR1 as SGHVS and CDR2 as FQNEAQ. CDR3 protein: CASSFNRLNTEAFF. The CDR3 bases are TGTGCCAGCAGCTTTAACAGGCTTAACACTGAAGCTTTCTTT.

This clonotype has only a few counts. The V and J genes are TRBV7-2 and TRBJ1-2; 8 bases agree with TRBD1. This CDR3 contains 13 residues. V shed 3 bases and J 8 bases; nucleotides not matched to a gene: 5. Germline CDR1 is SGHTA and CDR2 is FQGNSA. The CDR3 DNA follows: TGTGCCAGCAGCTTCCAACAGGGGGAAGGCTACACCTTC. Amino acid sequence: CASSFQQGEGYTF. Using reference TRBV7-2 and TRBJ1-2 for the parts outside the CDR3, the full variable domain is GAGVSQSPSNKVTEKGKDVELRCDPISGHTALYWYRQSLGQGLEFLIYFQGNSAPDKSGLPSDRFSAERTGGSVSTLTIQRTQQEDSAVYLCASSFQQGEGYTFGSGTRLTVV.

In this sample, this clonotype turned up many times. This sequence joins TRBV7-9 and TRBJ2-7; either TRBD1 or TRBD2 may fit D (5 bases each). The germline V gene has CDR1 SEHNR and CDR2 FQNEAQ (reference sequence). The CDR3 contains 15 residues. Between the trimmed V and J ends, which lost 6 bases and 3 bases, there was a span of 18 bases. The chain's CDR3 is CASRQGRDGGYEQYF. DNA for the CDR3: TGTGCCAGCAGACAAGGTCGGGACGGAGGCTACGAGCAGTACTTC.

This clonotype has just a few counts. The chain couples TRBV15 to TRBJ1-2; TRBD1 might be the D (6 bases). The CDR3 is 13 amino acids. Per germline, CDR1 LNHNV and CDR2 YYDKDF (reference sequence). Trimming removed 5 bases at V and 8 bases at J, with 15 bases between. CDR3 protein: CATSARRGVGYTF. Written as DNA, the CDR3 is TGTGCCACCAGCGCACGCAGGGGAGTCGGCTACACCTTC.

With regard to this clonotype: This may arise from a read error, as a much more abundant clone is one base away. The CDR3 ends on some other residue instead of the conserved phenylalanine or tryptophan, so this is likely a read error. This chain connects TRBV19 to TRBJ1-2; 9 bases agree with TRBD1. V gave up 7 bases and J gave up 5 bases; unmatched junction bases: 11. CDR1 and CDR2 from the germline V gene are LNHDA and SQIVND (reference sequence). This CDR3 is 15 amino acids long. CDR3 residues: CASTGDRGDFYGYTL. CDR3 coding DNA: TGTGCCAGTACGGGAGACAGGGGGGACTTTTATGGCTACACCCTC.

The chain combines TRBV5-1 with TRBJ2-7; a weak D match, TRBD2 (6 bases). The germline V and J ends were trimmed by 0 bases and 5 bases, with 18 bases remaining between them. Per germline, CDR1 SGHRS and CDR2 YFSETQ. The CDR3 is 16 amino acids. The CDR3 DNA reads as TGCGCCAGCAGCTTGGCCGGTTCCTTCGGGAGTCACGAGCAGTACTTC. It encodes CASSLAGSFGSHEQYF.

V and J are TRBV24-1 and TRBJ1-4; TRBD1 matches at 8 bases. V lost 3 bases and J lost 6; bases outside the gene matches: 5. Germline V gene sequence: CDR1 KGHDR, CDR2 SFDVKD. This CDR3 region has 15 residues. This CDR3 is CATSDGLTGDEKLFF. The CDR3, as DNA: TGTGCCACCAGTGATGGATTGACAGGGGATGAAAAACTGTTTTTT.

Comment on this clonotype: This could be a read error, since a much larger clone is one nucleotide away. The V and J genes are TRBV9 and TRBJ1-5; D is undetermined. Germline CDR1 and CDR2: SGDLS and YYNGEE. The CDR3 is 12 amino acids. V was pared by 7 bases and J by 4 bases, with 9 bases between. CDR3 DNA: TGTGCCAGCCAAACGGAGAATCAGCCCCAGCATTTT. This sequence encodes CASQTENQPQHF.

About this clonotype: Germline is not matched at one junction end, which may reflect a read error. This chain joins TRBV12-3 or TRBV12-4 and TRBJ1-6; 9 nucleotides match TRBD1. The CDR3 runs 15 residues. CDR3 coding DNA: TGTGCCAGCAGTGGAGGCGGGACAGGGAATTTACCCCTCCACTTT. Residues: CASSGGGTGNLPLHF.

The table lists this clonotype with many counts. CDR3 protein: CASSQELNYGYTF. DNA for the CDR3: TGCGCCAGCAGCCAAGAACTTAACTATGGCTACACCTTC. The chain uses TRBV4-3 and TRBJ1-2; no clear D gene. This CDR3 has 13 amino acids. V lost 0 bases, J lost 1 base, and 3 bases lay in between. From germline, CDR1 is LGHNA and CDR2 YSLEER.

The rearrangement uses TRBV29-1 and TRBJ1-2, with 8 nucleotides matching TRBD1. Trimming removed 6 bases from V and 8 bases from J; junction bases left unmatched: 11. The CDR3 has 13 residues. Per germline, CDR1 SQVTM and CDR2 ANQGSEA. The CDR3 DNA reads as TGCAGCGTGCCCTCAGGGGGCACCTTCGGCTACACCTTC. Protein product: CSVPSGGTFGYTF.

Many counts were recorded for this clonotype. V gene TRBV7-9 combines with J gene TRBJ1-2; D may be TRBD1 (6 bases). CDR3 size: 18 residues. Trimming pared 5 bases from V and 3 bases from J, leaving 25 bases between. Germline V gene lookup returns CDR1 SEHNR and CDR2 FQNEAQ (reference sequence). The CDR3 loop reads CASSPPSGHQYRDYGYTF. The CDR3 nucleotides read TGTGCCAGCAGCCCCCCTTCGGGACACCAATACCGGGACTATGGCTACACCTTC.

A few counts support this clonotype. This rearrangement joins TRBV20-1 to TRBJ1-5; 7 positions match TRBD1. Trimming cost V 4 bases and J 2 bases; bases outside gene matches: 11. The CDR3 covers 16 residues. Germline V gene data show CDR1 as DFQATT and CDR2 as SNEGSKA (reference sequence). This CDR3 reads CSATRQGTRGNQPQHF. The CDR3 DNA follows: TGCAGTGCTACCCGACAGGGTACCAGGGGCAATCAGCCCCAGCATTTT.

CDR3 protein: CASSLGFGLTYEQYF. CDR3 coding DNA: TGTGCCAGCAGCCTGGGGTTCGGCTTAACCTACGAGCAGTACTTC. The chain has TRBV4-2 and TRBJ2-7; D is undetermined. The V end lost 4 bases, the J end lost 2 bases, and 15 bases lay between the germline ends. Germline loops: CDR1 LGHNA, CDR2 YNFKEQ. The CDR3 has 15 amino acids.

This clonotype was seen ten or more times. This chain connects TRBV12-3 or TRBV12-4 to TRBJ1-2; maybe TRBD1 (5 bases). The V and J ends lost 1 base and 6 bases respectively, with 9 bases between them. CDR3 size: 13 residues. The CDR3 sequence is CASSLGGADGYTF. The CDR3, as DNA: TGTGCCAGCAGTTTAGGGGGCGCGGATGGCTACACCTTC.

With regard to this clonotype: Likely a read error: the CDR3 ends without its conserved phenylalanine or tryptophan. The chain links TRBV2 to TRBJ1-1; D unclear. The CDR3 contains 13 residues. Trimming removed 6 bases from V and 4 bases from J, with 12 bases in between. The V gene's germline CDR1 is SNHLY and CDR2 FYNNEI. CDR3 in amino acids: CASSLRVGTEAFC. The CDR3 region has the DNA TGTGCCAGCAGCTTACGGGTAGGCACTGAAGCTTTCTGT.

This clonotype was counted a few times. This CDR3 reads CASGGEEETQYF. The DNA of the CDR3 is TGTGCCAGCGGAGGGGAGGAGGAGACCCAGTACTTC. The chain has TRBV7-3 and TRBJ2-5, with D tentatively TRBD2 (6 bases). The CDR3 is 12 amino acids. Germline V gene sequence: CDR1 SGHTA, CDR2 FQGTGA. Trimming removed 8 bases at V and 5 bases at J, with 12 bases between.

On this clonotype: A much larger clone sits a single nucleotide away, making a read error possible. This chain's CDR3 is CASSDISSYEQYF. DNA of the CDR3: TGTGCCAGCAGCGACATTAGCTCCTACGAGCAGTACTTC. This chain links TRBV6-5 with TRBJ2-7; D not certain. The CDR3 has 13 residues. V dropped 6 bases and J dropped 0 bases, with 9 bases sitting between them. Germline-derived CDR1 and CDR2 are MNHEY and SVGAGI.